This T cell receptor (beta chain) emerged from a study of shared clonotypes between healthy human individuals. Overall study context: The donor group consisted of a couple of women and a few men, aged 18 to 49.

General observations from the study: It was the few donors that limited the genetic and exposure-history diversity represented.

A remark on this clone: Its antigen is currently unknown.

Germline CDR1 and CDR2: MNHEY and SVGAGI. With 5 bases removed from V and 5 bases from J, the gap between germline ends came to 12 bases. The CDR3 runs 14 residues. Every one of the donors was a Caucasian adult that lived in Nashville, Tennessee. At the deep level, the assay was run. TCRdb's copy holds only in-frame clones and misses some; the assay was immunoSEQ multiplex PCR. The data contain approximately 2.4 million clones, approximately 94% of them singletons. The TCR comes from a man between 18 and 35 years old in good health. The chain uses TRBV6-5 and TRBJ2-2, with a tentative D call TRBD2 (6 bases). The specimen was naive CD4+ T cells sorted from blood. Subset given: CD45RA+ positively selected. The CDR3 spells CASSKGLLTGELFF. CDR3 DNA sequence: TGTGCCAGCAGTAAGGGACTTCTTACCGGGGAGCTGTTTTTT.